This T cell receptor beta chain was captured by sequencing in a study of blood T cell repertoires in COVID-19. Study background: T cells, B-cell-depleted T cells, or PBMCs provided the cDNA or gDNA that served as material.

As processed by the authors: Cell counts per sample came from amplifying reference gene primers. This table comes from immunoSEQ multiplex PCR, and its TCRdb copy is limited to in-frame clones, with some not included. V and J calls and clone size come straight from that table; D and trimming were deduced from the DNA. The table includes roughly 430,000 clones, around nine tenths detected once. Participant reports of clinical history set cohort assignment. With V trimmed by 8 bases and J by 0 bases, 5 bases remained unmatched. Per germline, CDR1 SNHLY and CDR2 FYNNEI. The CDR3 sequence is 14 residues long. This clone showed up just a few times.

The clonotype originates from a young woman who had been exposed to COVID-19. The sequenced material came from PBMCs or T cells enriched from blood (not recorded which). V is TRBV2 and J is TRBJ2-3; 7 bases match TRBD2. CDR3 loop: CASLLASSTDTQYF. CDR3 sequence (DNA): TGTGCCAGCCTACTAGCGTCTAGCACAGATACGCAGTATTTT.